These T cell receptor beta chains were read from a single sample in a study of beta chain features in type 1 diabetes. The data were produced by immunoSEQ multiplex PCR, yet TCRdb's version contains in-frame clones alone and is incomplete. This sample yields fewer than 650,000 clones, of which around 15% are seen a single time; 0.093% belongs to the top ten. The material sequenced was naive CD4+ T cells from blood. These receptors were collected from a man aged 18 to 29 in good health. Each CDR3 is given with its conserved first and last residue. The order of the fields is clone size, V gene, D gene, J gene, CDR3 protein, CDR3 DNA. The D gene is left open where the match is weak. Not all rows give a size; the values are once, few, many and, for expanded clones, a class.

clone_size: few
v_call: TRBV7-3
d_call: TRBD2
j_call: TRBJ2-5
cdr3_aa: CASSSGLAGTQETQYF
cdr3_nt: TGTGCCAGCAGTTCAGGACTAGCGGGTACCCAAGAGACCCAGTACTTC

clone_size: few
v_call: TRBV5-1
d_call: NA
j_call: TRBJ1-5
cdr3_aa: CASSLEGGSNQPQHF
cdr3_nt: TGCGCCAGCAGCTTGGAGGGCGGAAGCAATCAGCCCCAGCATTTT

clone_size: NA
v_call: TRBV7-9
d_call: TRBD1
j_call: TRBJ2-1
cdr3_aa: CASSFSGQDEQFF
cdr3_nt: TGTGCCAGCAGCTTTTCGGGACAGGATGAGCAGTTCTTC

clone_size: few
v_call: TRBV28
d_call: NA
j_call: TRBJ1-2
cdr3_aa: CASSLGTDYGYTF
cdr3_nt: TGTGCCAGCAGCCTGGGGACGGACTATGGCTACACCTTC

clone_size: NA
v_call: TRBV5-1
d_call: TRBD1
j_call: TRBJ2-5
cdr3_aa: CASSFGTGQETQYF
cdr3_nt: TGCGCCAGCAGCTTTGGGACAGGGCAAGAGACCCAGTACTTC

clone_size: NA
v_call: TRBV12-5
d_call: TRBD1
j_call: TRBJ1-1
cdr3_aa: CASANQGAGTEAFF
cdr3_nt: TGTGCTAGTGCAAACCAGGGGGCTGGTACTGAAGCTTTCTTT

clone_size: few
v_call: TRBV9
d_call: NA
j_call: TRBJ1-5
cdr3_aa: CASSVSGGNDGNQPQHF
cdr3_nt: TGTGCCAGCAGCGTATCTGGGGGTAATGATGGCAATCAGCCCCAGCATTTT

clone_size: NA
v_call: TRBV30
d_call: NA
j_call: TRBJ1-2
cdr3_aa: CAWRGSNYGYTF
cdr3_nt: TGTGCCTGGAGGGGAAGTAACTATGGCTACACCTTC

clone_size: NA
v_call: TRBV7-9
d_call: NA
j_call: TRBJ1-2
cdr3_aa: CASSPGQLYYGYTF
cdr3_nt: TGTGCCAGCAGCCCCGGACAGCTCTACTATGGCTACACCTTC

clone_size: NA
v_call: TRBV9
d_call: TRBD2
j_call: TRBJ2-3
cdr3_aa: CASSVVGLAATDTQYF
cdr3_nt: TGTGCCAGCAGCGTTGTCGGACTAGCGGCAACAGATACGCAGTATTTT

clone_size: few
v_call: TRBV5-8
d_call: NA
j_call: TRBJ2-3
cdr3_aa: CASSWALLDTQYF
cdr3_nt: TGTGCCAGCAGCTGGGCCCTGTTAGATACGCAGTATTTT

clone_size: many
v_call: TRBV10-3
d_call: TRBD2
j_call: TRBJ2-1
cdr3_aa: CAIRGTSGRAVAQFF
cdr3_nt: TGTGCCATCCGTGGTACTAGCGGGAGGGCCGTGGCGCAGTTCTTC

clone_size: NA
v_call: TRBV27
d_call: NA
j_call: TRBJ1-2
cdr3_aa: CASSLSRVAAHNYGYTF
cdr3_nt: TGTGCCAGCAGTTTATCGAGAGTGGCAGCCCACAACTATGGCTACACCTTC

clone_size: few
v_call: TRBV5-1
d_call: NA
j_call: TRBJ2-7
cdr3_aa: CASSLDRGKGSYEQYF
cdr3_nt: TGCGCCAGCAGCTTGGACCGGGGTAAAGGCTCCTACGAGCAGTACTTC

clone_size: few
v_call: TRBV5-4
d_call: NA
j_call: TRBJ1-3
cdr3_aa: CASSLERNTIYF
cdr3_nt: TGTGCCAGCAGCTTGGAACGCAACACCATATATTTT

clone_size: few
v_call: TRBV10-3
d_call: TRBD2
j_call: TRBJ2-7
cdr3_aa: CAITSGVSYEQYF
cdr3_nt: TGTGCCATTACTAGCGGAGTTTCCTACGAGCAGTACTTC

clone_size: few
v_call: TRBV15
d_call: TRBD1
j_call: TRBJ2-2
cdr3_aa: CATTPQGVGTGELFF
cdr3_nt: TGTGCCACCACCCCCCAGGGGGTCGGCACCGGGGAGCTGTTTTTT

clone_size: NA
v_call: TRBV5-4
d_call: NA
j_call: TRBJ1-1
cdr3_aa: CASSSDPIKGKTEAFF
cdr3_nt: TGTGCCAGCAGCTCGGACCCCATTAAGGGGAAAACTGAAGCTTTCTTT

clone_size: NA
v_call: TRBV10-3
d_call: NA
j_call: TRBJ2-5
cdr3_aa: CAISEFVYSQWTQYF
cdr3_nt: TGTGCCATCAGTGAGTTTGTATACTCACAGTGGACCCAGTACTTC

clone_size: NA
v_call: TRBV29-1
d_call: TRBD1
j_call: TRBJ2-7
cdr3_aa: CSASGGTGPYEQYF
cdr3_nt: TGCAGCGCCTCCGGCGGGACAGGGCCCTACGAGCAGTACTTC

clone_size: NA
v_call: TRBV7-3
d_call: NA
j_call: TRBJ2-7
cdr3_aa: CASSLVVETYEQYF
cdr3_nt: TGTGCCAGCAGCTTAGTAGTGGAAACCTACGAGCAGTACTTC

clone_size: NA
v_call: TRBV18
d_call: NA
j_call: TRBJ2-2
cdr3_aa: CASSPNTGELFF
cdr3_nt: TGTGCCAGCTCACCAAACACCGGGGAGCTGTTTTTT

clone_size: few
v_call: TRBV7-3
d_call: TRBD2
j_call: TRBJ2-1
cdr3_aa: CASSLKGLAGDGDEQFF
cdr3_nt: TGTGCCAGCAGCTTAAAGGGCCTAGCGGGAGACGGCGATGAGCAGTTCTTC

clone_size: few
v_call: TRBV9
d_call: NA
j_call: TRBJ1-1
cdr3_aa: CASSVQAQNTEAFF
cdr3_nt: TGTGCCAGCAGCGTACAGGCCCAGAACACTGAAGCTTTCTTT

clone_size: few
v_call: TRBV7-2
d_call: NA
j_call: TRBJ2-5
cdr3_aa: CASSSGIWGETQYF
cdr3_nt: TGTGCCAGCAGTTCTGGCATATGGGGAGAGACCCAGTACTTC

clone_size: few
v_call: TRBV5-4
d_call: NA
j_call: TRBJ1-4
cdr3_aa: CASSLRGAEKLFF
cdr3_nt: TGTGCCAGCAGCTTAAGGGGTGCGGAAAAACTGTTTTTT

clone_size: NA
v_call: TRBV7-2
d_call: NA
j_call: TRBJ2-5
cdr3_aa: CASSPHSRRPYF
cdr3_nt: TGTGCCAGCAGCCCCCACTCGCGGCGCCCGTACTTC

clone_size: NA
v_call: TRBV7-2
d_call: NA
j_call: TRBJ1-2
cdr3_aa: CASRITRTSNYGYTF
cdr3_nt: TGTGCCAGCAGGATCACCCGGACGTCAAACTATGGCTACACCTTC

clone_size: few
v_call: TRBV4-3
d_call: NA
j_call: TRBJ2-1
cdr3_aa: CASSQGTGSYNEQFF
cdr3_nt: TGCGCCAGCAGCCAAGGGACTGGATCCTACAATGAGCAGTTCTTC

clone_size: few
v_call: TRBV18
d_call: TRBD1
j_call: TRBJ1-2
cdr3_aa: CASSLGQGNYGYTF
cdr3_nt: TGTGCCAGCTCACTAGGACAGGGGAACTATGGCTACACCTTC

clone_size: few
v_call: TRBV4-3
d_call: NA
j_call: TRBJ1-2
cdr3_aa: CASSQEWGGSMGYTF
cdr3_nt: TGCGCCAGCAGCCAAGAATGGGGCGGGAGCATGGGCTACACCTTC

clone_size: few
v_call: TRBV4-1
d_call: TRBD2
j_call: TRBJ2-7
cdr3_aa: CASSLLTSGSSYEQYF
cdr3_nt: TGCGCCAGCAGCCTACTGACTAGCGGGAGCTCCTACGAGCAGTACTTC

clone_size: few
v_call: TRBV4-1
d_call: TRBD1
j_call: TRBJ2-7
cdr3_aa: CASSQWTGRSEQYF
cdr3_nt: TGCGCCAGCAGCCAGTGGACAGGGCGGAGCGAGCAGTACTTC

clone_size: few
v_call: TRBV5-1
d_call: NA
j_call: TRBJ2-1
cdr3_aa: CASSLNRVDEQFF
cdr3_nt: TGCGCCAGCAGCTTGAATAGGGTCGATGAGCAGTTCTTC

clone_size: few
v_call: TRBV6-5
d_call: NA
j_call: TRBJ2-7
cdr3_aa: CASSQGGSSYEQYF
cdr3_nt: TGTGCCAGCAGTCAGGGGGGGAGCTCCTACGAGCAGTACTTC

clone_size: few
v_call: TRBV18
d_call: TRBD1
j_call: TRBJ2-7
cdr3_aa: CASSGTARKDLYEQYF
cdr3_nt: TGTGCCAGCTCAGGGACAGCCCGAAAAGATCTCTACGAGCAGTACTTC

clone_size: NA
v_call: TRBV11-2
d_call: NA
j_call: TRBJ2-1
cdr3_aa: CASSLDRGHEQFF
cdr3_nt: TGTGCCAGCAGCTTAGACAGGGGACATGAGCAGTTCTTC

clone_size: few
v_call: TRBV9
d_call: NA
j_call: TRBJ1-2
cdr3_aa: CASSPGGEYGYTF
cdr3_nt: TGTGCCAGCAGTCCCGGTGGAGAATATGGCTACACCTTC

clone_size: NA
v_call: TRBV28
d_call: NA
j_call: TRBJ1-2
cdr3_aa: CASSQGPLYGYTF
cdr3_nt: TGTGCCAGCAGTCAGGGACCACTCTATGGCTACACCTTC

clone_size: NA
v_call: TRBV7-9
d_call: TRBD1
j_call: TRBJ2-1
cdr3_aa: CASSLYTERTGRTYNEQFF
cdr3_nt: TGTGCCAGCAGCCTCTATACAGAGCGGACAGGGAGGACCTACAATGAGCAGTTCTTC

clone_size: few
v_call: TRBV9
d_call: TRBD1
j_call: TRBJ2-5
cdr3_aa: CASSVGAGQGFGETQYF
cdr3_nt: TGTGCCAGCAGCGTAGGGGCGGGACAGGGCTTCGGAGAGACCCAGTACTTC

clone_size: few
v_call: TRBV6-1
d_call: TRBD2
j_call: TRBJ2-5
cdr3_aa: CAISDWGSGYLRETQYF
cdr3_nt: TGTGCCATCAGTGACTGGGGTAGCGGGTATCTCCGGGAGACCCAGTACTTC

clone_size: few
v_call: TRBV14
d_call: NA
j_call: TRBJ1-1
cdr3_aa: CASSQGMNTEAFF
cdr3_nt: TGTGCCAGCAGCCAAGGAATGAACACTGAAGCTTTCTTT

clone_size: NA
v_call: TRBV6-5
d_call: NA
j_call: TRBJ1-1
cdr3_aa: CASSLDRREAFF
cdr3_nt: TGTGCCAGCAGCCTAGACAGGAGGGAAGCTTTCTTT

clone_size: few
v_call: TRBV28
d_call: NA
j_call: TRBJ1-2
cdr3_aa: CASSLGKEGYTF
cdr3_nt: TGTGCCAGCAGTTTAGGGAAGGAGGGCTACACCTTC

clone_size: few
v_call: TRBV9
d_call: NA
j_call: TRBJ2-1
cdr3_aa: CASSVQGGSYNEQFF
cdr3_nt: TGTGCCAGCAGCGTACAGGGGGGCTCCTACAATGAGCAGTTCTTC

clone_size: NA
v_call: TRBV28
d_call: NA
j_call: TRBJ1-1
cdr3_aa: CASGPSGGGTEAFF
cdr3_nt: TGTGCCAGCGGCCCATCCGGAGGAGGCACTGAAGCTTTCTTT

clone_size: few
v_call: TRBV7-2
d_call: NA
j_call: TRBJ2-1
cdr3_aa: CASSFLTPRAGNEQFF
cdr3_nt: TGTGCCAGCAGCTTTCTTACTCCGCGGGCCGGCAATGAGCAGTTCTTC

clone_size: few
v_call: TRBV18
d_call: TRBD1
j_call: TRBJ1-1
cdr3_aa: CASSPVGQGQSEAFF
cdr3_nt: TGTGCCAGCTCACCTGTGGGACAGGGCCAGTCTGAAGCTTTCTTT

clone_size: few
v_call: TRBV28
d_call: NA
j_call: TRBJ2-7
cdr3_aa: CVTVGGYEQYF
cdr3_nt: TGTGTTACGGTGGGGGGCTACGAGCAGTACTTC

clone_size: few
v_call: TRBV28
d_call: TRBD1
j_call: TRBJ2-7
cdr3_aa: CASSSGTGIYEQYF
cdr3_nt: TGTGCCAGCAGTTCCGGGACAGGGATCTACGAGCAGTACTTC

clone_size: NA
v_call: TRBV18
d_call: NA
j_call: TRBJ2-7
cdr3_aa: CASSPDIRSSYEQYF
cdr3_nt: TGTGCCAGCTCACCGGACATAAGGAGCTCCTACGAGCAGTACTTC

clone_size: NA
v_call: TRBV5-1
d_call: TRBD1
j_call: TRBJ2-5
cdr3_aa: CASSHGTGPQETQYF
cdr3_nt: TGCGCCAGCAGCCACGGGACAGGACCCCAAGAGACCCAGTACTTC

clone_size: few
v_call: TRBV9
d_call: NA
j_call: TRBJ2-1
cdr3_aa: CASSGQGSHNEQFF
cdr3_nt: TGTGCCAGCAGCGGCCAGGGTTCCCACAATGAGCAGTTCTTC

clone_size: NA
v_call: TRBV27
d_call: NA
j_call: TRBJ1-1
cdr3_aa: CASSLGQVMNTEAFF
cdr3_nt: TGTGCCAGCAGTTTAGGGCAGGTCATGAACACTGAAGCTTTCTTT

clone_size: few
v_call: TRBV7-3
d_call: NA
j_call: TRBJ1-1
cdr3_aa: CASSANGGGTEAFF
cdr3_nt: TGTGCCAGCAGCGCCAACGGGGGAGGCACTGAAGCTTTCTTT

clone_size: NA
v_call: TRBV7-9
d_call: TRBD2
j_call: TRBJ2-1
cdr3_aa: CASSLGGLAGYNEQFF
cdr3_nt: TGTGCCAGCAGCTTAGGGGGACTAGCGGGGTACAATGAGCAGTTCTTC

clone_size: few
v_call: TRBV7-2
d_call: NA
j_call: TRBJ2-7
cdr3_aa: CASSFTRSYEQYF
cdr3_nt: TGTGCCAGCAGCTTCACTAGGTCCTACGAGCAGTACTTC

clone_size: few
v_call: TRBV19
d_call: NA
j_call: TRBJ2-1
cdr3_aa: CASRSGGGGYNEQFF
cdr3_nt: TGTGCCAGTAGATCGGGCGGAGGGGGTTACAATGAGCAGTTCTTC